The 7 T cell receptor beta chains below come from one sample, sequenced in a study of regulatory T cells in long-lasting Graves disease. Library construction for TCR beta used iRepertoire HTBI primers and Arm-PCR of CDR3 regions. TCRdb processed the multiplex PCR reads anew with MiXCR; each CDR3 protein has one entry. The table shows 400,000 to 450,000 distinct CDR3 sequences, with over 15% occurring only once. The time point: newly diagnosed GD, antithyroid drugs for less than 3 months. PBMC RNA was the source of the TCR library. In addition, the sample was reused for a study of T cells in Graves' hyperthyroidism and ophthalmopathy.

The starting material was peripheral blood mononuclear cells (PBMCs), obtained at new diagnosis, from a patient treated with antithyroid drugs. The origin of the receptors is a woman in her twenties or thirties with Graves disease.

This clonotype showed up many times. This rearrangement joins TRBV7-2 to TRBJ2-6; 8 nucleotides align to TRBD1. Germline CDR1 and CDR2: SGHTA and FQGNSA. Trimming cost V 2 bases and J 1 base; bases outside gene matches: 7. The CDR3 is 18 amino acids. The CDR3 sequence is CASSLQAGGGSGANVLTF. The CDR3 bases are TGTGCCAGCAGCTTACAGGCAGGGGGCGGGTCTGGGGCCAACGTCCTGACTTTC.

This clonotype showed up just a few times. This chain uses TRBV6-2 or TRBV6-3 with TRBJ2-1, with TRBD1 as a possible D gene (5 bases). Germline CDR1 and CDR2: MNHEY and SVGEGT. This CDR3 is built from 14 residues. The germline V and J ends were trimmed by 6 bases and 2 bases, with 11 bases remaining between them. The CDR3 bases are TGTGCCAGCAGCCCTTTGGGGCCCTACAATGAGCAGTTCTTC. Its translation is CASSPLGPYNEQFF.

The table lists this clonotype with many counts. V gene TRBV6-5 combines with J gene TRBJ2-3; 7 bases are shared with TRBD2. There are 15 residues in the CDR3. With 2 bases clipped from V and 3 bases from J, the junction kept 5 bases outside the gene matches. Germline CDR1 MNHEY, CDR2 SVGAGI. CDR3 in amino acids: CASSYRGSSTDTQYF. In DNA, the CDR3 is TGTGCCAGCAGTTACCGCGGGAGTAGTACAGATACGCAGTATTTT.

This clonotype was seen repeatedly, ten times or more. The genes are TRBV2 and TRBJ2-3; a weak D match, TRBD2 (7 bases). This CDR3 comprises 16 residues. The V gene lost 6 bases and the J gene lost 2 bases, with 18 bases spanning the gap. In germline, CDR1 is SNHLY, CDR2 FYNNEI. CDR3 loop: CASRGGPGDDTDTQYF. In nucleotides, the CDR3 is TGTGCCAGCAGGGGGGGGCCAGGGGATGACACAGATACGCAGTATTTT.

Written as DNA, the CDR3 is TGTGCCAGCAGCTTATTATCGGGTTCCCAAGAGCAGTTCTTC. Translating it yields CASSLLSGSQEQFF. This chain uses TRBV7-9 with TRBJ2-1; D gene ambiguous. The CDR3 sequence is 14 residues long. From germline, CDR1 is SEHNR and CDR2 FQNEAQ (reference sequence). Trimming pared 2 bases from V and 10 bases from J, leaving 15 bases between.

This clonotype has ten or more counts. The CDR3 nucleotides read TGTGCCAGCGACTTCCGGGACAAGACGTACAATGAGCAGTTCTTC. Residues: CASDFRDKTYNEQFF. The gene calls are TRBV27 and TRBJ2-1, with TRBD1 as a possible D gene (6 bases). V lost 8 bases and J 4 bases, leaving 18 bases between the germline ends. From germline, CDR1 is MNHEY and CDR2 SMNVEV (reference sequence). This CDR3 contains 15 residues.

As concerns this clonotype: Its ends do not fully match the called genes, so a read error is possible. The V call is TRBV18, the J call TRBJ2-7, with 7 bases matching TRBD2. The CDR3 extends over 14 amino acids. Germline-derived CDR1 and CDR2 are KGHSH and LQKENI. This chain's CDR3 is CVSSGLGSSYEQYF. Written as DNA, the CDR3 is TGTGTCAGCTCCGGACTAGGTAGCTCCTACGAGCAGTACTTC.